This T cell receptor (beta chain) was sequenced in a study of response to subunit inactivated influenza vaccine. The CDR3 is 14 amino acids. The germline gives CDR1 LGHDT, CDR2 YNNKEL (reference sequence). The V gene end was trimmed by 4 bases and the J gene end by 1 base; junction bases not matched to a gene: 3. TCRdb reanalysed the RT-PCR reads using MiXCR and keeps one entry per CDR3 protein. The sample holds 560,000 or so distinct CDR3 sequences, 6% to 9% seen once. Turning to this clonotype: As yet, its antigen is unknown.

Study observations and caveats: The authors proposed limited new T cell recruitment per seasonal influenza vaccination.

The receptor was isolated from a man aged 50 to 69 who received an inactivated influenza vaccine. The J gene is TRBJ2-5, the V gene TRBV3-1; 7 bases align to TRBD2. The source was PBMCs from blood, collected around 25 months after vaccination. CDR3 amino acids: CASSPGLSQETQYF. In nucleotides, the CDR3 is TGTGCCAGCAGCCCGGGACTATCCCAAGAGACCCAGTACTTC.